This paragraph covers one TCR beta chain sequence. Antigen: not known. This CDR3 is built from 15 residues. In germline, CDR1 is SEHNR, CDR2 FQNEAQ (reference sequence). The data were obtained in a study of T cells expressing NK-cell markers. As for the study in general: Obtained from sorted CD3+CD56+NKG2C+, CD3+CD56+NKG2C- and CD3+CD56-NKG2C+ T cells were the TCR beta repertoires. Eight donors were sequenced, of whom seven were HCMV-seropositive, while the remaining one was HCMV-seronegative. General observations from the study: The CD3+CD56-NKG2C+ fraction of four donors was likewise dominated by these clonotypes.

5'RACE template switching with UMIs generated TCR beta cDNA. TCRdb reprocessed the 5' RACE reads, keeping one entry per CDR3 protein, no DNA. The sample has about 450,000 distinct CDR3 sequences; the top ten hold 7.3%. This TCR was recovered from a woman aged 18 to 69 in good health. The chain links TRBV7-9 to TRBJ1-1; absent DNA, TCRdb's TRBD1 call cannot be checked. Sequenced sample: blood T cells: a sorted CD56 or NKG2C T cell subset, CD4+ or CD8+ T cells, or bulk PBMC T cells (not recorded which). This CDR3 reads CASSLRDGVNTEAFF.